This T cell receptor (beta chain) was profiled in a study of shared clonotypes between healthy human individuals (dated by TCRdb to the early 2020s). Study-wide context: A few men and two women, aged 18 to 49 years, made up the cohort. Per donor, three plates each were used for CD4 naive and CD4 memory, two for CD8 naive, and one for CD8 memory. The study deeply sequenced blood TCR repertoires of about 5 healthy adults to estimate repertoire size and the extent of clonotype sharing between individuals. Different laboratories and diverse techniques were used to prepare libraries and sequence TCR repertoires, to increase sequencing depth and limit assay-specific biases. Leukapheresis yielded between about 0.85 and 10 billion PBMCs per donor.

Using the deep immunoSEQ assay, TCR CDR3 regions were amplified from genomic DNA by multiplex PCR. For each cell subset, the extracted genomic DNA was distributed evenly across all wells of several immunoSEQ 96-well plates, and each plate served as one replicate. For sorted subsets, 150 to 250 ng of genomic DNA, equivalent to some 30,000 T cell genomes, went into each replicate PCR. Purified libraries were measured with a Qubit 3.0 fluorometer, size-checked on a Bioanalyzer 2100, and measured again with the KAPA Library Quantification kit. Every immunoSEQ 96-well plate was sequenced on a dedicated single-read 150-cycle Illumina NextSeq 550 flow cell. The original methods were these. The immunoSEQ output contained only junctional sequences without quality scores, so filtering could not match that applied to full-length reads. To assign V/J genes and CDR3, sequences were annotated using PyIR, a Python wrapper for IgBLAST v1.9, with IMGT germline references. Reads with weak V/J assignments (E-value above 1e-6), missing CDR3, stop codons, out-of-frame junctions, or ambiguous translated residues were removed. A V3J clonotype was defined by an identical inferred V gene, J gene, and CDR3 amino acid sequence. Percentage overlap between repertoires was computed as shared unique clonotypes divided by the size of the smaller repertoire. Richness of each repertoire was evaluated using RTK rarefaction, the Chao1 estimator, and Recon v2.1 estimates of unobserved clonotypes. Generation probabilities were computed with OLGA for all TCRbeta clonotypes obtained by the gDNA method from a few donors. TCRdb holds this immuneACCESS table with in-frame rearrangements only. Some clones are missing; in checked studies, unresolved V genes explain under half, and the rest has no known cause. V, J and clone size are those of that table, while D and trimming were read from the DNA. The sample has some 1.1 million clones on record, about 80% of them singletons. The ten largest clones capture 0.7% to 0.95% of the sample.

The full study reports these points: Clonotypes shared by all four sorted-subset donors showed higher generation probabilities than non-shared clonotypes. Naive subsets generally had larger estimated clonotype richness than memory subsets did. Pairwise subsampling led to the expectation that sequencing depth would affect the degree of clonotype sharing among donors. Sampling was restricted to blood, and TCR repertoires in tissue are likely to differ from TCR repertoires in blood. Incomplete sequencing was indicated by rarefaction of sorted-subset datasets, despite the large sequencing depth. The small number of donors limited the genetic and exposure-history diversity represented. When a handful of donors were compared, the shared fraction of clonotypes was about 5% for naive CD4, approximately 3.3% for naive CD8, roughly 2.5% for memory CD4, and around 0.37% for memory CD8.

This clone was detected only a few times. Its antigen specificity is not known. Base-call qualities are not available, and no considerably larger clone is one nucleotide away. V is pruned by 7 bases and J by 8 bases, leaving 5 bases of the junction without a gene match. The germline V gene encodes CDR1 SQVTM and CDR2 ANQGSEA. Including cysteine and phenylalanine, the CDR3 has 11 amino acids. Left in the record is the CDR3 DNA by itself, 33 bases read in frame from the first base. The donors were healthy, HIV-negative adults who had no recently reported acute infections or vaccinations. All donors were Caucasian adults living in Nashville, Tennessee, USA. CD4+ T cells were enriched through magnetic negative selection, after which naive cells were positively selected on CD45RA and the remaining negative fraction served as the memory subset. Blood was obtained by leukapheresis, after which PBMCs were separated by Ficoll-Histopaque density gradient centrifugation and cryopreserved in liquid nitrogen vapor phase. Analytical flow cytometry was used to check the purity and quantity of every magnetically sorted T cell population. From each sorted fraction, genomic DNA was isolated and quantified by UV absorbance on a Nanodrop 2000c.

The TCR sequence derives from a man younger than 35 in good health. Some clones in this sample may be carry-over from other donors' samples. The sequence links TRBV29-1 to TRBJ1-5; the junction holds 7 bases that match TRBD1. Source material: memory CD4+ T cells from PBMCs. Taken with the paper, the label for cell subset or site translates to: CD45RA-negative fraction. The sequence in DNA is TGCAGCGCGGGACAGACGGAGCCCCAGCATTTT. The translation is CSAGQTEPQHF.